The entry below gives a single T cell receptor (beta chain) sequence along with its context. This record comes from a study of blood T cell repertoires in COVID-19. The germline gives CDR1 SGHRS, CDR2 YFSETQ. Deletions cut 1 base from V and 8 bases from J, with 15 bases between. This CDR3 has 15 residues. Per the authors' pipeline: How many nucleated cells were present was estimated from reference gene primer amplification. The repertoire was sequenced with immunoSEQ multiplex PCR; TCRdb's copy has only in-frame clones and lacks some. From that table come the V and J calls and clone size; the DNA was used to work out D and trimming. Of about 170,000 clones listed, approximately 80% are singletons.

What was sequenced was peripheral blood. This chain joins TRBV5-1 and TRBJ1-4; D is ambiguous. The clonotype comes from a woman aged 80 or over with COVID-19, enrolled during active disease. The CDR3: CASSLSDGVREKLFF. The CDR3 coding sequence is TGCGCCAGCAGCTTGTCCGACGGAGTGAGGGAAAAACTGTTTTTT.